This passage covers 15 T cell receptor beta chains from one sample sequenced in a study of shared clonotypes between healthy human individuals. Produced via immunoSEQ multiplex PCR; TCRdb's table is partial and in-frame only. The repertoire holds around 2.5 million clones, more than 85% seen once, with 0.36% in the top ten. What was sequenced was naive CD4+ T cells from PBMCs. Subset here: CD45RA+ positively selected. Receptor source: a man between 18 and 35 years old in good health. Some clones in this sample may be carry-over from other donors' samples.

This clone was seen just once. V and J are TRBV7-7 and TRBJ2-1, with TRBD2 matching 8 bases. CDR1 and CDR2 from the germline V gene are SSHAT and FNYEAQ (reference sequence). Losses at the gene ends were 0 bases for V and 5 bases for J; bases not matched to a gene: 6. The CDR3 length is 16 residues. The CDR3 DNA is TGTGCCAGCAGCTTAGCGTACCTAGCGGGCAACAATGAGCAGTTCTTC. Protein product: CASSLAYLAGNNEQFF.

The chain links TRBV4-3 to TRBJ1-5; D is perhaps TRBD1 (5 bases). Between the trimmed V and J ends, which lost 4 bases and 5 bases, there was a span of 9 bases. In germline, CDR1 is LGHNA, CDR2 YSLEER. CDR3 length: 13 residues. CDR3 DNA: TGCGCCAGCAGCCGGGGAGGGGATCAGCCCCAGCATTTT. Amino acid sequence: CASSRGGDQPQHF.

To note about this clone: Other nucleotide sequences from this sample produce the same CDR3. The gene calls are TRBV29-1 and TRBJ1-2; D remains ambiguous. V lost 3 bases and J lost 4, with 3 bases in between. The CDR3 consists of 10 residues. Germline lookup yields CDR1 SQVTM and CDR2 ANQGSEA. The CDR3: CSVDLYGYTF. The DNA of the CDR3 is TGCAGCGTTGATCTCTATGGCTACACCTTC.

Notes on this clone: The same CDR3 also results from other DNA sequences found in this sample. This sequence joins TRBV15 and TRBJ2-4; tentatively, D is TRBD1 (6 bases). This CDR3 is built from 16 residues. Trimming removed 0 bases from V and 0 bases from J, with 9 bases in between. Germline V gene sequence: CDR1 LNHNV, CDR2 YYDKDF (reference sequence). CDR3 DNA: TGTGCCACCAGCAGAGATTTGGGGGCAGCCAAAAACATTCAGTACTTC. Its translation: CATSRDLGAAKNIQYF.

The chain recombines TRBV28 with TRBJ2-1, with unresolved D. CDR3 length: 15 residues. In germline, CDR1 is MDHEN, CDR2 SYDVKM. V shed 6 bases and J shed 9 bases, with 21 bases lying between them. The CDR3 nucleotides read TGTGCCAGCAGCTATACCGGGTCTCCTGTTAGTGAGCAGTTCTTC. Amino acid sequence: CASSYTGSPVSEQFF.

The V call is TRBV7-9, the J call TRBJ2-1; 7 bases are shared with TRBD2. The CDR3 loop spans 16 amino acids. Germline V CDR1 and CDR2: SEHNR, FQNEAQ (reference sequence). With V trimmed by 5 bases and J by 3 bases, 10 bases remained unmatched. The CDR3 DNA is TGTGCCAGCAGCCCTCGTGCAGGGAGGGTCTACAATGAGCAGTTCTTC. Protein: CASSPRAGRVYNEQFF.

The chain carries TRBV27 and TRBJ2-7; D uncertain. Germline CDR1 MNHEY, CDR2 SMNVEV (reference sequence). Trimming took off 5 bases at V and 5 bases at J, with 22 bases between the two ends. This CDR3 has 16 amino acids. CDR3 DNA: TGTGCCAGCAGTCCCTCGGTGGGGTCCGGTCGGCACGAGCAGTACTTC. Its translation: CASSPSVGSGRHEQYF.

The chain carries TRBV7-9 and TRBJ2-5; 7 positions match TRBD1. The V and J ends lost 4 bases and 2 bases, in that order; junction bases with no gene match: 4. The CDR3 is made up of 14 amino acids. The germline CDR1 and CDR2 sequences are SEHNR and FQNEAQ (reference sequence). In DNA form, the CDR3 reads TGTGCCAGCAGCTCCAGGGGACAGCAAGAGACCCAGTACTTC. The encoded protein is CASSSRGQQETQYF.

The chain recombines TRBV6-1 with TRBJ1-5; D is unclear. The CDR3 is 18 amino acids. Germline loops: CDR1 MNHNS, CDR2 SASEGT. The ends were cut back, 2 bases at V and 2 bases at J, with 19 bases in the middle. The CDR3 region is CASSEYEGHEGGNQPQHF. Here the CDR3 DNA reads TGTGCCAGCAGTGAATATGAGGGTCATGAGGGAGGCAATCAGCCCCAGCATTTT.

The rearrangement links TRBV30 to TRBJ1-2, with 7 bases that match TRBD1. The CDR3 has 16 residues. V lost 2 bases to trimming and J lost 7 bases; unmatched junction nucleotides: 16. Germline lookup yields CDR1 GTSNPN and CDR2 SVGIG (reference sequence). The CDR3 sequence: CAWSRINRGERSGYTF. CDR3 nucleotide sequence: TGTGCCTGGAGTCGTATTAACAGGGGAGAACGTAGTGGCTACACCTTC.

The J gene is TRBJ2-7, the V gene TRBV6-5; 7 bases fit TRBD2. Germline trimming cut 2 bases from V and 6 bases from J; bases unmatched to any gene: 10. This CDR3 has 15 amino acids. Germline lookup yields CDR1 MNHEY and CDR2 SVGAGI. The CDR3 DNA reads as TGTGCCAGCAGTTACAACCCGGGACTAACTCCCGAGCAGTACTTC. Its protein product is CASSYNPGLTPEQYF.

The genes are TRBV5-6 and TRBJ1-2; a weak D match, TRBD1 (6 bases). The CDR3 consists of 14 residues. Per germline, CDR1 SGHDT and CDR2 YYEEEE. V shed 2 bases and J shed 6 bases, with 14 bases lying between them. CDR3 region: CASSFSYRVHGYTF. The CDR3 DNA reads TGTGCCAGCAGCTTTAGTTACAGGGTCCATGGCTACACCTTC.

This sequence joins TRBV5-6 and TRBJ2-5; possible D gene TRBD1, 5 bases. The V and J ends lost 4 bases and 2 bases respectively, with 12 bases between them. Germline V gene lookup returns CDR1 SGHDT and CDR2 YYEEEE. There are 14 residues in the CDR3. The CDR3 sequence: CASSRADRQETQYF. The CDR3 nucleotides are TGTGCCAGCAGCCGAGCTGACAGACAAGAGACCCAGTACTTC.

Only one count was recorded for this clone. This chain links TRBV11-1 with TRBJ2-5; D unresolved. Germline lookup yields CDR1 SGHAT and CDR2 FQDESV (reference sequence). The CDR3 has 13 residues. V was pared by 6 bases and J by 2 bases, with 10 bases between. This CDR3 reads CASSPGRQETQYF. The CDR3 nucleotides read TGTGCCAGCAGTCCAGGTCGACAAGAGACCCAGTACTTC.

The CDR3 sequence is CASRHRVENQPQHF. The DNA for the CDR3 is TGTGCCAGCAGACACAGGGTTGAAAATCAGCCCCAGCATTTT. V gene TRBV28 combines with J gene TRBJ1-5; TRBD1 is a possible D gene (6 bases). The CDR3 has 14 residues. Germline V lookup: CDR1 MDHEN, CDR2 SYDVKM. V was trimmed by 6 bases and J by 4 bases, leaving 13 bases between them.